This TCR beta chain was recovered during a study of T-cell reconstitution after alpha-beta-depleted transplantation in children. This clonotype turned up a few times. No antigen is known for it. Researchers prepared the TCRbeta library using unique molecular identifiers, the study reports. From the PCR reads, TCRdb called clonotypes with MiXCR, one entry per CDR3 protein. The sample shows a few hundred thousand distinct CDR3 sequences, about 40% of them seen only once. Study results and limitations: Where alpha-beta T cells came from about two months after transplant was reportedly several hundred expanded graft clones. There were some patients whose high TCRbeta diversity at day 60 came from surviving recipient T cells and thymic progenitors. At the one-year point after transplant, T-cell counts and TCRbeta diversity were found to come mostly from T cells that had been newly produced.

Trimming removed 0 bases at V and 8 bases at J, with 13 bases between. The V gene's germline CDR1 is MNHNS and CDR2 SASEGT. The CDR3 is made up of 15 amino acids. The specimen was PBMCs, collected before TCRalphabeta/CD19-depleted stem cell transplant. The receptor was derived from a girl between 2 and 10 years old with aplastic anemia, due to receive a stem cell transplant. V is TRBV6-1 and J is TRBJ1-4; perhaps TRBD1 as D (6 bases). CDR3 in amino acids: CASSEALGQTEKLFF. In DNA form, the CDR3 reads TGTGCCAGCAGTGAAGCGCTAGGACAGACCGAAAAACTGTTTTTT.